One and the same sample provided the 20 T cell receptor beta chains below, sequenced in a study of T-cell reconstitution after alpha-beta-depleted transplantation in children. It was with unique molecular identifiers that the TCRbeta library was prepared. TCRdb independently ran MiXCR on the PCR reads; one entry per CDR3 protein. Among approximately 44,000 distinct CDR3 sequences, approximately 6.1% were seen once, and the ten largest hold around 31%. This specimen was PBMCs, mostly from graft donor cells, taken 60 days after TCRalphabeta/CD19-depleted stem cell transplant. The receptors derive from a female patient aged 2-9 years who had a stem cell transplant for aplastic anemia, so the T cells may come from the graft donor.

This clonotype was found many times. The rearrangement links TRBV7-9 to TRBJ2-5, with D tentatively TRBD1 (6 bases). CDR1 is SEHNR and CDR2 is FQNEAQ in the germline V gene (reference sequence). The germline V and J ends were trimmed by 5 bases and 5 bases, with 15 bases remaining between them. This CDR3 region has 14 residues. The CDR3 loop is CASSPTGTRETQYF. CDR3 DNA: TGTGCCAGCAGCCCCACAGGGACGAGGGAGACCCAGTACTTC.

This clonotype was detected ten times or more. The chain uses TRBV6-1 and TRBJ2-1; 7 nucleotides line up with TRBD1. The junction had 8 bases not matched to a gene; V was cut back by 6 bases and J by 0 bases. CDR1 and CDR2 (germline): MNHNS, SASEGT. The CDR3 totals 16 residues. The CDR3 here is CASRLQGTSSYNEQFF. The CDR3 nucleotides are TGTGCCAGCAGGCTACAGGGGACAAGCTCCTACAATGAGCAGTTCTTC.

At least ten counts were recorded for this clonotype. The V gene is TRBV7-2, the J gene TRBJ2-5, with 7 bases lining up with TRBD2. The junction had 2 bases not matched to a gene; V was cut back by 0 bases and J by 4 bases. The CDR3 is made up of 14 amino acids. CDR1 and CDR2 (germline): SGHTA, FQGNSA. Here the CDR3 DNA reads TGTGCCAGCAGCTTAGCTGGGGAGGGAGAGACCCAGTACTTC. Protein sequence: CASSLAGEGETQYF. The complete variable domain, with remaining parts taken from reference TRBV7-2 and TRBJ2-5, reads GAGVSQSPSNKVTEKGKDVELRCDPISGHTALYWYRQSLGQGLEFLIYFQGNSAPDKSGLPSDRFSAERTGGSVSTLTIQRTQQEDSAVYLCASSLAGEGETQYFGPGTRLLVL.

This clonotype was counted many times. The V and J genes are TRBV24-1 and TRBJ2-6, with D unclear. The germline gives CDR1 KGHDR, CDR2 SFDVKD. V lost 0 bases, J lost 0 bases, and 20 bases lay in between. This CDR3 has 21 amino acids. CDR3 protein: CATSDLTEPPINLSGANVLTF. In DNA form, the CDR3 reads TGTGCCACCAGTGATTTGACAGAACCCCCAATTAATCTCTCTGGGGCCAACGTCCTGACTTTC.

The chain carries TRBV18 and TRBJ1-2, with 11 bases aligning to TRBD1. From germline, CDR1 is KGHSH and CDR2 LQKENI. The CDR3 spans 14 residues. V lost 4 bases and J lost 7; bases outside the gene matches: 5. Here the CDR3 DNA reads TGTGCCAGCTCACACGGACAGGGGGCGGTTGGCTACACCTTC. Protein product: CASSHGQGAVGYTF.

This clonotype was recorded many times. This chain joins TRBV18 and TRBJ2-5; TRBD2 matches at 10 bases. With V trimmed by 4 bases and J by 5 bases, 4 bases remained unmatched. This CDR3 is built from 14 residues. Germline lookup yields CDR1 KGHSH and CDR2 LQKENI. The CDR3: CASSHGAGGETQYF. The CDR3 nucleotides are TGTGCCAGCTCACACGGAGCGGGAGGGGAGACCCAGTACTTC.

This clonotype was seen repeatedly, ten times or more. The chain uses TRBV5-6 and TRBJ2-3; no reliable D call. The CDR3 runs 13 residues. V lost 3 bases and J 2 bases, leaving 7 bases between the germline ends. Germline V lookup: CDR1 SGHDT, CDR2 YYEEEE. The CDR3 DNA sequence: TGTGCCAGCAGCTCCGCAGTCACAGATACGCAGTATTTT. Translation gives CASSSAVTDTQYF.

This clonotype has a count of ten or more. V gene TRBV29-1 combines with J gene TRBJ1-5; D is unresolved. Looked up from germline, CDR1 is SQVTM and CDR2 is ANQGSEA. V lost 4 bases to trimming and J lost 5 bases, with 12 bases between them. The CDR3 totals 13 residues. The CDR3 DNA reads as TGCAGCGTTGCCAGGAGTTTTGATCAGCCCCAGCATTTT. Protein product: CSVARSFDQPQHF.

This clonotype was counted at least ten times. The chain joins TRBV2 to TRBJ2-7; D perhaps matches TRBD1 (7 bases). The CDR3 covers 14 residues. V lost 2 bases, J lost 9 bases, and 17 bases lay in between. Germline CDR1 reads SNHLY; CDR2 reads FYNNEI. CDR3 loop: CASSEQGGGPGQYF. The CDR3 nucleotides read TGTGCCAGCAGTGAACAGGGGGGCGGCCCGGGGCAGTACTTC.

The genes are TRBV24-1 and TRBJ1-2, with TRBD1 matching 8 bases. The CDR3 spans 15 residues. The germline gives CDR1 KGHDR, CDR2 SFDVKD. The V segment lost 3 bases and the J segment 8 bases; nucleotides outside the gene matches: 10. DNA of the CDR3: TGTGCCACCAGTGATGGGACAGGCCTAGTGGGAGGCTACACCTTC. It specifies CATSDGTGLVGGYTF.

This clonotype was seen at least ten times. The chain carries TRBV20-1 and TRBJ1-2; 7 bases are a match to TRBD1. CDR3 length equals 16 residues. The germline gives CDR1 DFQATT, CDR2 SNEGSKA (reference sequence). V was clipped by 2 bases and J by 0 bases; unmatched bases: 9. CDR3 loop: CSARPRQGAANYGYTF. In DNA, the CDR3 is TGCAGTGCTAGACCCCGACAGGGAGCAGCTAACTATGGCTACACCTTC.

The rearrangement links TRBV6-2 or TRBV6-3 to TRBJ2-4; tentatively, D is TRBD1 or TRBD2 (5 bases each). The V and J ends lost 0 bases and 11 bases respectively, with 17 bases between them. Germline V gene sequence: CDR1 MNHEY, CDR2 SVGEGT. This CDR3 region has 15 residues. CDR3 amino acids: CASSYSRDAVRVQYF. The CDR3 nucleotides read TGTGCCAGCAGTTACTCGAGGGACGCGGTACGGGTTCAGTACTTC.

This clonotype was observed many times. The rearrangement joins TRBV12-3 or TRBV12-4 to TRBJ2-7; TRBD1 matches 8 bases. After removal of 5 bases from V and 7 bases from J, the junction contained 13 bases not matched to a gene. The CDR3 is 15 residues long. CDR3 sequence reads: CASSRSWGRGQEQYF. In DNA, the CDR3 is TGTGCCAGCAGTCGATCCTGGGGCAGGGGGCAAGAGCAGTACTTC.

On this clonotype: A much larger clone is a single base away; this may be a read error. The chain is built from TRBV5-1 and TRBJ2-3; possible D gene TRBD2, 6 bases. The CDR3 loop spans 14 amino acids. Germline V gene sequence: CDR1 SGHRS, CDR2 YFSETQ. The CDR3 sequence: CASSPTTSTDAQYF. CDR3 in DNA: TGCGCCAGCAGCCCGACTACTAGCACAGATGCGCAGTATTTT.

This clonotype was seen repeatedly, ten times or more. The chain recombines TRBV20-1 with TRBJ2-7; D is perhaps TRBD1 or TRBD2 (5 bases each). The V gene lost 0 bases and the J gene lost 2 bases, with 8 bases spanning the gap. CDR1 is DFQATT and CDR2 is SNEGSKA in the germline V gene (reference sequence). CDR3 length equals 13 residues. CDR3 sequence: CSAREGVPYEQYF. The CDR3 region has the DNA TGCAGTGCTAGAGAGGGGGTCCCCTACGAGCAGTACTTC.

The gene calls are TRBV28 and TRBJ1-1; D call uncertain. Deletions cut 1 base from V and 0 bases from J, with 6 bases between. Germline values: CDR1 MDHEN, CDR2 SYDVKM. CDR3 length equals 14 residues. The DNA for the CDR3 is TGTGCCAGCAGTTTATCGAGGTTGAACACTGAAGCTTTCTTT. This codes for CASSLSRLNTEAFF.

The V call is TRBV11-3, the J call TRBJ2-3, with a weak D call TRBD1 (6 bases). Germline V gene sequence: CDR1 SGHNT, CDR2 YENEEA. The CDR3 has 17 residues. V was shortened by 5 bases and J by 4 bases, with 22 bases between the two germline ends. CDR3: CASSPPKPGQSPDTQYF. The DNA for the CDR3 is TGTGCCAGCAGCCCTCCAAAACCTGGACAGTCGCCAGATACGCAGTATTTT. Looking up the rest from reference TRBV11-3 and TRBJ2-3 gives the full variable domain: EAGVVQSPRYKIIEKKQPVAFWCNPISGHNTLYWYLQNLGQGPELLIRYENEEAVDDSQLPKDRFSAERLKGVDSTLKIQPAELGDSAVYLCASSPPKPGQSPDTQYFGPGTRLTVL.

For this clonotype: Given a much more abundant clone one base away, this may be a read error. The chain carries TRBV28 and TRBJ2-1, with 9 bases that match TRBD2. V was pared by 6 bases and J by 1 base, with 7 bases of the junction left unmatched. The CDR3 is 16 amino acids. CDR1 and CDR2 (germline): MDHEN, SYDVKM. CDR3 amino acids: CASSQSGRKSYNEQFF. The CDR3 DNA follows: TGTGCCAGCAGCCAAAGCGGGAGGAAATCCTACAATGAGCAGTTCTTC.

The table lists this clonotype with many counts. The chain employs TRBV6-2 or TRBV6-3 and TRBJ2-6; D is undetermined. The V gene's germline CDR1 is MNHEY and CDR2 SVGEGT. The germline V and J ends were trimmed by 6 bases and 4 bases, with 13 bases remaining between them. The CDR3 is made up of 15 amino acids. For the CDR3, the DNA is TGTGCCAGCAGGAATTTGGGCGCCGGGGCCAACGTCCTGACTTTC. The encoded protein is CASRNLGAGANVLTF.

This rearrangement joins TRBV4-1 to TRBJ2-5, with TRBD1 matching over 7 bases. V was clipped by 3 bases and J by 5 bases; unmatched bases: 9. CDR1 is MGHRA, CDR2 YSYEKL, per germline. The CDR3 totals 15 residues. The CDR3 loop is CASSHPGQMKETQYF. The CDR3 DNA is TGCGCCAGCAGCCACCCGGGACAGATGAAGGAGACCCAGTACTTC.